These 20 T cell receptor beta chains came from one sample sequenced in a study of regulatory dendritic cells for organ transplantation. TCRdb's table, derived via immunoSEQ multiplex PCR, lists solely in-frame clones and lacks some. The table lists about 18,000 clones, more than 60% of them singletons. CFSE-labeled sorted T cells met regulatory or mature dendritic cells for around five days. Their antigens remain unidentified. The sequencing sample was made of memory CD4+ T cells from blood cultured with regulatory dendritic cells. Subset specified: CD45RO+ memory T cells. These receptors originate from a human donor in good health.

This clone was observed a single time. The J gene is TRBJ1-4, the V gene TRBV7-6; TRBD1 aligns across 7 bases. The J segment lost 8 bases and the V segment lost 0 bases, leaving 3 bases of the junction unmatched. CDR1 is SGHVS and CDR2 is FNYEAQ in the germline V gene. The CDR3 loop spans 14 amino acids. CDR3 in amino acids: CASSLAGGEEKLFF. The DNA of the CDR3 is TGTGCCAGCAGCTTAGCAGGGGGCGAAGAAAAACTGTTTTTT.

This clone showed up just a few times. The CDR3 coding sequence is TGCGCCAGCAGCCAAGAGGGGGGCCGCGGGGTGAATTCACCCCTCCACTTT. Its protein product is CASSQEGGRGVNSPLHF. The V and J genes are TRBV4-3 and TRBJ1-6, with D tentatively TRBD1 (6 bases). There are 17 residues in the CDR3. Germline CDR1 reads LGHNA; CDR2 reads YSLEER. Trimming pared 0 bases from V and 7 bases from J, leaving 16 bases between.

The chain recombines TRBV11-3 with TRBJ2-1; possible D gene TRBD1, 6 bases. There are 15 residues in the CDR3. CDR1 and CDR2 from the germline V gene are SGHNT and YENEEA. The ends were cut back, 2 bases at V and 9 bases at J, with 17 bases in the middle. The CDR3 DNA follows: TGTGCCAGCAGCTTATTTTCAGGGGTGGATAGTGAGCAGTTCTTC. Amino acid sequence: CASSLFSGVDSEQFF.

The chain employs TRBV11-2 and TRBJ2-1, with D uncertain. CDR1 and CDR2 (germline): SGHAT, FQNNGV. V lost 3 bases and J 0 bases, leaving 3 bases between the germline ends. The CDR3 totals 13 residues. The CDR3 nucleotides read TGTGCCAGCAGCTTTAGCTCCTACAATGAGCAGTTCTTC. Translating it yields CASSFSSYNEQFF.

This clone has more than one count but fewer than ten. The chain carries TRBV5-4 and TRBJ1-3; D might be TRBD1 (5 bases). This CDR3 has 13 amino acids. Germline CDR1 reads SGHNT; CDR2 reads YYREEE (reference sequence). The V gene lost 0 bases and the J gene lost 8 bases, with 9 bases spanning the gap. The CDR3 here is CASSLDRGDTIYF. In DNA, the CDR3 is TGTGCCAGCAGCTTGGATCGAGGGGACACCATATATTTT.

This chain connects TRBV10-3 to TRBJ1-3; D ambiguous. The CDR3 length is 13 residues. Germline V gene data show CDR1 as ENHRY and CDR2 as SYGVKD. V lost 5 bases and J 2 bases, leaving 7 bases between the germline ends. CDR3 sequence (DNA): TGTGCCATCAGTAGTCAGGCTGGAAACACCATATATTTT. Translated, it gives CAISSQAGNTIYF.

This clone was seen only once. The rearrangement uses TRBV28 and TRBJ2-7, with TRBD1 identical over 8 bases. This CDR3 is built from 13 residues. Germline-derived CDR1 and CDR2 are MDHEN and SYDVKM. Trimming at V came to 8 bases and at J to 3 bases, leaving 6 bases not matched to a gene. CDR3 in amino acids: CASCGQGGYEQYF. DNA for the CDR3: TGTGCCAGCTGCGGACAGGGAGGCTACGAGCAGTACTTC.

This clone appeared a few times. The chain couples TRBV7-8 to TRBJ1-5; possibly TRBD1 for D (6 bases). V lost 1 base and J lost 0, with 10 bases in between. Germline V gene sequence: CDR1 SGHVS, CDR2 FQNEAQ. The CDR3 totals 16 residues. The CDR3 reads CASSLVGHNSNQPQHF. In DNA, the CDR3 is TGTGCCAGCAGCTTAGTGGGACATAATAGCAATCAGCCCCAGCATTTT. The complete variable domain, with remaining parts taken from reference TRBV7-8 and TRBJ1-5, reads GAGVSQSPRYKVAKRGQDVALRCDPISGHVSLFWYQQALGQGPEFLTYFQNEAQLDKSGLPSDRFFAERPEGSVSTLKIQRTQQEDSAVYLCASSLVGHNSNQPQHFGDGTRLSIL.

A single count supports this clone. CDR3 nucleotide sequence: TGTGCCAGCACCCCGGGACTAGCGGGGGGCTACGAGCAGTACTTC. This codes for CASTPGLAGGYEQYF. The chain employs TRBV28 and TRBJ2-7; the match to TRBD2 covers 15 bases. V was clipped by 7 bases and J by 3 bases; unmatched bases: 4. From germline, CDR1 is MDHEN and CDR2 SYDVKM. This CDR3 is built from 15 residues.

CDR3 protein: CASSDGTSGSYEQYF. The CDR3 coding sequence is TGCGCCAGCAGCGATGGGACTAGCGGGAGCTACGAGCAGTACTTC. The V call is TRBV5-1, the J call TRBJ2-7; TRBD2 matches at 14 bases. The CDR3 spans 15 residues. CDR1 is SGHRS, CDR2 YFSETQ, per germline. The V gene end was trimmed by 4 bases and the J gene end by 3 bases; junction bases not matched to a gene: 3.

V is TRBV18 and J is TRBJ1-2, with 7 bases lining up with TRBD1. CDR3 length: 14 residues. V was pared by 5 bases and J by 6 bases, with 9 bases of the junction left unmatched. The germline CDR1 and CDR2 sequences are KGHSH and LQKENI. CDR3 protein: CASSVRGAGDGYTF. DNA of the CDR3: TGTGCCAGCTCAGTCAGGGGGGCCGGCGATGGCTACACCTTC.

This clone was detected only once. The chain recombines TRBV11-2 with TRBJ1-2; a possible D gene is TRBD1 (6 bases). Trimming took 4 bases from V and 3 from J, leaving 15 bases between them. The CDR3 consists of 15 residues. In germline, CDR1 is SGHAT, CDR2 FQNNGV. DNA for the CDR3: TGTGCCAGCAGCTCGCTCCGGGACACCCACTATGGCTACACCTTC. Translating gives CASSSLRDTHYGYTF.

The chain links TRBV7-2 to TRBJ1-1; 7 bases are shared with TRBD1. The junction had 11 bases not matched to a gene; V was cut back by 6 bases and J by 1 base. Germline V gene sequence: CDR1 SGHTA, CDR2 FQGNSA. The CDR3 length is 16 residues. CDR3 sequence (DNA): TGTGCCAGCAGAAGAAACCCACAGGGGCAGAACACTGAAGCTTTCTTT. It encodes CASRRNPQGQNTEAFF.

The CDR3 is CASSSAIGTRMNTEAFF. The CDR3 bases are TGTGCCAGCTCCTCTGCAATCGGGACGCGGATGAACACTGAAGCTTTCTTT. This chain connects TRBV18 to TRBJ1-1; TRBD1 is a possible D gene (5 bases). The CDR3 is 17 amino acids. The ends were cut back, 6 bases at V and 0 bases at J, with 20 bases in the middle. Germline V lookup: CDR1 KGHSH, CDR2 LQKENI.

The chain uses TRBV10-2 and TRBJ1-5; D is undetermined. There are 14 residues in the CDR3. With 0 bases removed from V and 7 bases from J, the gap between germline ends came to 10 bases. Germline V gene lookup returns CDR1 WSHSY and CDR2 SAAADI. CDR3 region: CASSESMAGQPQHF. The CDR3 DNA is TGCGCCAGCAGTGAGTCGATGGCAGGACAGCCCCAGCATTTT.

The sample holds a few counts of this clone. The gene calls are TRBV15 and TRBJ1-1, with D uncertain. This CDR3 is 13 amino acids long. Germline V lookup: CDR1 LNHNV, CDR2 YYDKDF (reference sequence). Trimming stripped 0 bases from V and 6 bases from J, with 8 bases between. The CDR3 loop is CATSRDQRAEAFF. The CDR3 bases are TGTGCCACCAGCAGAGATCAAAGGGCTGAAGCTTTCTTT.

In DNA, the CDR3 is TGTGCCAGCAGCTTACCGCGGGGGGCTAACACCGGGGAGCTGTTTTTT. Its protein is CASSLPRGANTGELFF. The chain links TRBV13 to TRBJ2-2; the match to TRBD2 covers 8 bases. Germline loops: CDR1 PRHDT, CDR2 FYEKMQ (reference sequence). J lost 2 bases, V lost 2 bases, and 4 bases had no gene match. This CDR3 comprises 16 residues. Together with reference TRBV13 and TRBJ2-2, the CDR3 gives the full variable domain: AAGVIQSPRHLIKEKRETATLKCYPIPRHDTVYWYQQGPGQDPQFLISFYEKMQSDKGSIPDRFSAQQFSDYHSELNMSSLELGDSALYFCASSLPRGANTGELFFGEGSRLTVL.

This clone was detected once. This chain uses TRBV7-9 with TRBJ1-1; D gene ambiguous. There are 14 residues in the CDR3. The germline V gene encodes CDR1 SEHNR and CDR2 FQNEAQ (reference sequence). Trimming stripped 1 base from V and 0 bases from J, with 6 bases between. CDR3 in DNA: TGTGCCAGCAGCTTAGTGGAGGTGAACACTGAAGCTTTCTTT. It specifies CASSLVEVNTEAFF.

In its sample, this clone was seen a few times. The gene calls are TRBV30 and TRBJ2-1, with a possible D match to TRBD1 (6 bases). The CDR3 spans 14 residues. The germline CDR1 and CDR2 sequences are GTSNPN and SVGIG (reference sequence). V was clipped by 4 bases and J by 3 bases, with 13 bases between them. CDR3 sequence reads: CAWTRQGHYNEQFF. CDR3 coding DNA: TGTGCCTGGACTAGGCAGGGACACTACAATGAGCAGTTCTTC.

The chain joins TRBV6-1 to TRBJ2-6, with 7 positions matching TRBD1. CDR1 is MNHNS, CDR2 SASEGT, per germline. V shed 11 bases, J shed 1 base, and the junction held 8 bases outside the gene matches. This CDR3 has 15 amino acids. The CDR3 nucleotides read TGTGCCGGTAGTGGGGACAGATCTGGGGCCAACGTCCTGACTTTC. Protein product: CAGSGDRSGANVLTF.